The TCR beta chain under discussion was sequenced for a study of cytomegalovirus exposure and HLA in healthy donors. The PCR ran on 60 Vbeta and 13 Jbeta primers. TCRdb's copy holds only in-frame clones and misses some; the assay was immunoSEQ multiplex PCR. This sample carries 130,000 or so clones, 77% of them seen once, and the ten largest clones take 1.5% to 2%. In regard to this clone: Other DNA sequences in the sample encode the same CDR3.

The TCR comes from a female donor in good health and CMV-seronegative. Input material: PBMCs.

Written as DNA, the CDR3 is TGTGCCAGCAACGCCGGGACAGCGAACTATGGCTACACCTTC. It is translated as CASNAGTANYGYTF. The chain combines TRBV2 with TRBJ1-2, with TRBD1 matching 7 bases. The junction had 7 bases not matched to a gene; V was cut back by 7 bases and J by 2 bases. The CDR3 length is 14 residues. The germline CDR1 and CDR2 sequences are SNHLY and FYNNEI.